The next 31 T cell receptor beta chains were all read from a single sample in a study of shared clonotypes between healthy human individuals. Sequencing was performed with immunoSEQ multiplex PCR; in TCRdb, only in-frame clones are kept and a portion is missing. The data contain 640,000 or so clones, less than 80% of them singletons. What was sequenced was memory CD4+ T cells sorted from blood. Subset in this sample: CD45RA-negative fraction. The receptors here all came from a woman aged 30 to 39 in good health.

This clone was seen a few times. One base away lies a much larger clone, so this may be a sequencing read error. The chain has TRBV28 and TRBJ1-2; 8 positions agree with TRBD1. CDR1 is MDHEN and CDR2 is SYDVKM in the germline V gene. V was pared by 6 bases and J by 4 bases, with 1 base of the junction left unmatched. The CDR3 extends over 12 amino acids. CDR3 region: CASRTGAYGYTF. The CDR3 nucleotides are TGTGCCAGCAGGACAGGGGCCTATGGCTACACCTTC.

This chain connects TRBV19 to TRBJ2-3; D possibly corresponds to TRBD1 (5 bases). V was cut by 0 bases and J by 0 bases, with 10 bases left in between. From germline, CDR1 is LNHDA and CDR2 SQIVND (reference sequence). The CDR3 length is 16 residues. The CDR3 loop is CASSIDRAGSTDTQYF. The CDR3 coding sequence is TGTGCCAGTAGTATAGATCGCGCAGGGAGCACAGATACGCAGTATTTT.

This chain connects TRBV2 to TRBJ2-3, with D perhaps being TRBD1 or TRBD2 (5 bases each). The CDR3 has 15 residues. With 2 bases removed from V and 2 bases from J, the gap between germline ends came to 11 bases. Germline CDR1 reads SNHLY; CDR2 reads FYNNEI. The chain's CDR3 is CASSEFWGNTDTQYF. The CDR3 region has the DNA TGTGCCAGCAGTGAATTTTGGGGGAACACAGATACGCAGTATTTT.

The chain joins TRBV5-4 to TRBJ2-1, with 10 bases matching TRBD2. V lost 4 bases to trimming and J lost 6 bases; unmatched junction nucleotides: 13. Germline CDR1 is SGHNT and CDR2 is YYREEE (reference sequence). The CDR3 is 17 amino acids. In nucleotides, the CDR3 is TGTGCCAGCAGCCCTCTCGTAGCGGGAGGTCCGCCCAATGAGCAGTTCTTC. Encoded protein: CASSPLVAGGPPNEQFF.

This clone was counted a few times. CDR3 protein: CASMPLTNEKLFF. In DNA form, the CDR3 reads TGTGCCAGCATGCCTCTTACTAATGAAAAACTGTTTTTT. V usage is TRBV25-1 and J usage is TRBJ1-4, with D uncertain. The CDR3 loop spans 13 amino acids. In germline, CDR1 is MGHDK, CDR2 SYGVNS. V shed 7 bases and J shed 2 bases, with 8 bases lying between them.

The rearrangement links TRBV7-9 to TRBJ2-7, with 8 positions matching TRBD1. This CDR3 comprises 14 residues. V dropped 1 base and J dropped 6; count of bases not matched to a gene: 5. Germline CDR1 and CDR2: SEHNR and FQNEAQ (reference sequence). CDR3 residues: CASSLGMDRAEQYF. CDR3 coding DNA: TGTGCCAGCAGCTTAGGAATGGACAGGGCCGAGCAGTACTTC. The complete variable domain, with remaining parts taken from reference TRBV7-9 and TRBJ2-7, reads DTGVSQNPRHKITKRGQNVTFRCDPISEHNRLYWYRQTLGQGPEFLTYFQNEAQLEKSRLLSDRFSAERPKGSFSTLEIQRTEQGDSAMYLCASSLGMDRAEQYFGPGTRLTVT.

In its sample, this clone was seen a few times. The gene calls are TRBV19 and TRBJ1-4; no clear D. CDR1 and CDR2 from the germline V gene are LNHDA and SQIVND (reference sequence). This CDR3 comprises 12 residues. V shed 3 bases and J shed 8 bases, with 7 bases lying between them. The CDR3 nucleotides are TGTGCCAGTAGTATCTGGAAGGAAAAACTGTTTTTT. This sequence encodes CASSIWKEKLFF.

This clone was detected only a few times. This chain links TRBV28 with TRBJ2-7; tentative D call: TRBD2 (5 bases). The CDR3 consists of 14 residues. Between the trimmed V and J ends, which lost 3 bases and 2 bases, there was a span of 11 bases. The germline CDR1 and CDR2 sequences are MDHEN and SYDVKM. The CDR3 loop is CASSFAGNAYEQYF. The CDR3 DNA follows: TGTGCCAGCAGTTTCGCCGGGAATGCCTACGAGCAGTACTTC.

The J gene is TRBJ2-2, the V gene TRBV19; D uncertain. Germline V gene sequence: CDR1 LNHDA, CDR2 SQIVND (reference sequence). The length of the CDR3 is 14 residues. The V end was cut by 6 bases, the J end by 0 bases, with 8 bases between. CDR3 in DNA: TGTGCCAGTAGGGCCAGCGCGAACACCGGGGAGCTGTTTTTT. It encodes CASRASANTGELFF.

The chain couples TRBV7-9 to TRBJ1-1; tentatively, D is TRBD1 (6 bases). Germline values: CDR1 SEHNR, CDR2 FQNEAQ (reference sequence). The CDR3 contains 15 residues. V shed 2 bases and J shed 1 base, with 11 bases lying between them. The CDR3 spells CASSLQGNQNTEAFF. The CDR3 region has the DNA TGTGCCAGCAGCTTACAGGGGAATCAGAACACTGAAGCTTTCTTT.

The chain combines TRBV18 with TRBJ2-4; D might be TRBD2 (5 bases). CDR1 and CDR2 from the germline V gene are KGHSH and LQKENI. The V and J ends lost 3 bases and 9 bases respectively, with 15 bases between them. There are 14 residues in the CDR3. For the CDR3, the DNA is TGTGCCAGCTCACCGCGGGTTGAGAGGAGCATTCAGTACTTC. Protein: CASSPRVERSIQYF.

The chain is built from TRBV7-6 and TRBJ1-4, with a weak D call TRBD1 (5 bases). The CDR3 is 16 residues long. Germline CDR1 and CDR2: SGHVS and FNYEAQ. With 4 bases removed from V and 2 bases from J, the gap between germline ends came to 14 bases. The DNA of the CDR3 is TGTGCCAGCAGCTCGGTTCGGGGGTTGACTAATGAAAAACTGTTTTTT. This translates into CASSSVRGLTNEKLFF. Supplemented by reference TRBV7-6 and TRBJ1-4, the full variable domain reads GAGVSQSPRYKVTKRGQDVALRCDPISGHVSLYWYRQALGQGPEFLTYFNYEAQQDKSGLPNDRFSAERPEGSISTLTIQRTEQRDSAMYRCASSSVRGLTNEKLFFGSGTQLSVL.

The chain joins TRBV28 to TRBJ1-2; D is ambiguous. The CDR3 has 15 residues. Germline V CDR1 and CDR2: MDHEN, SYDVKM. Trimming pared 6 bases from V and 1 base from J, leaving 15 bases between. DNA for the CDR3: TGTGCCAGCAGCCCGTACAGAACTAATAACTATGGCTACACCTTC. Translating gives CASSPYRTNNYGYTF.

The chain links TRBV6-1 to TRBJ1-2, with D possibly matching TRBD1 (6 bases). The length of the CDR3 is 13 residues. V was trimmed by 6 bases and J by 9 bases, leaving 17 bases between them. Looked up from germline, CDR1 is MNHNS and CDR2 is SASEGT. For the CDR3, the DNA is TGTGCCAGCAGCGGACAGCCGGGTAGTAGCTACACCTTC. Encoded protein: CASSGQPGSSYTF.

V gene TRBV28 combines with J gene TRBJ2-7; 10 bases align to TRBD1. Per germline, CDR1 MDHEN and CDR2 SYDVKM. This CDR3 contains 13 residues. Germline trimming cut 6 bases from V and 4 bases from J; bases unmatched to any gene: 3. The CDR3 is CASRPGQGYEQYF. The CDR3 DNA reads TGTGCCAGCAGACCGGGACAGGGGTACGAGCAGTACTTC.

The V and J genes are TRBV6-5 and TRBJ2-7; 7 bases are shared with TRBD1. The germline CDR1 and CDR2 sequences are MNHEY and SVGAGI. The CDR3 is 14 residues long. With V trimmed by 6 bases and J by 0 bases, 5 bases remained unmatched. The CDR3 region is CASRDRFSSYEQYF. In nucleotides, the CDR3 is TGTGCCAGCAGGGACAGGTTCTCCTCCTACGAGCAGTACTTC.

CDR3 DNA: TGTGCCAGCAGCCAAGGTCGTGAGAAGAGCGGGCTGACCAAAAACATTCAGTACTTC. Translating gives CASSQGREKSGLTKNIQYF. The chain links TRBV14 to TRBJ2-4; possibly TRBD2 for D (6 bases). The CDR3 covers 19 residues. The V gene lost 1 base and the J gene lost 2 bases, with 21 bases spanning the gap. Per the germline V gene, CDR1 is SGHDN and CDR2 is FVKESK. The entire variable domain, with the rest obtained from reference TRBV14 and TRBJ2-4, is as follows: EAGVTQFPSHSVIEKGQTVTLRCDPISGHDNLYWYRRVMGKEIKFLLHFVKESKQDESGMPNNRFLAERTGGTYSTLKVQPAELEDSGVYFCASSQGREKSGLTKNIQYFGAGTRLSVL.

The rearrangement uses TRBV6-4 and TRBJ2-2; TRBD2 is a possible D gene (5 bases). CDR3 length equals 14 residues. Germline V gene sequence: CDR1 MRHNA, CDR2 SNTAGT. V was pared by 6 bases and J by 1 base, with 9 bases between. CDR3 in DNA: TGTGCCAGCAGCCTGGACTGGAACACCGGGGAGCTGTTTTTT. It specifies CASSLDWNTGELFF.

This clone has more than one count but fewer than ten. This chain joins TRBV19 and TRBJ2-7; D possibly corresponds to TRBD1 (6 bases). The germline CDR1 and CDR2 sequences are LNHDA and SQIVND (reference sequence). V gave up 1 base and J gave up 5 bases, with 15 bases separating them. This CDR3 is 15 amino acids long. DNA of the CDR3: TGTGCCAGTAGTATAGGGAACAGGGAATTTCACGAGCAGTACTTC. Protein product: CASSIGNREFHEQYF.

The chain carries TRBV11-2 and TRBJ2-3, with a tentative D call TRBD2 (6 bases). The CDR3 has 14 amino acids. CDR1 is SGHAT and CDR2 is FQNNGV in the germline V gene. Trimming left V 2 bases short and J 5 bases short, with 11 bases between. The CDR3 spells CASSLRGGEDTQYF. DNA for the CDR3: TGTGCCAGCAGCTTAAGGGGAGGTGAAGATACGCAGTATTTT.

A single count supports this clone. CDR3 sequence (DNA): TGTGCCAGCAGTGTAGACAGGGTGGTTGGGACCCAGTACTTC. Amino acid sequence: CASSVDRVVGTQYF. This rearrangement joins TRBV2 to TRBJ2-5, with 7 bases that match TRBD1. This CDR3 spans 14 amino acids. CDR1 is SNHLY, CDR2 FYNNEI, per germline. With 4 bases clipped from V and 7 bases from J, the junction kept 9 bases outside the gene matches.

V usage is TRBV11-2 and J usage is TRBJ1-1; TRBD1 is a possible D gene (6 bases). Germline loops: CDR1 SGHAT, CDR2 FQNNGV. The CDR3 length is 12 residues. Deletions cut 5 bases from V and 8 bases from J, with 12 bases between. Here the CDR3 reads CASSPTGREAFF. The DNA for the CDR3 is TGTGCCAGCAGCCCAACAGGGAGAGAAGCTTTCTTT. The full variable domain, with the rest looked up from reference TRBV11-2 and TRBJ1-1, is EAGVAQSPRYKIIEKRQSVAFWCNPISGHATLYWYQQILGQGPKLLIQFQNNGVVDDSQLPKDRFSAERLKGVDSTLKIQPAKLEDSAVYLCASSPTGREAFFGQGTRLTVV.

The rearrangement uses TRBV7-9 and TRBJ2-1; D might be TRBD1 (6 bases). Trimming cost V 3 bases and J 5 bases, with 8 bases left between them. CDR1 and CDR2 (germline): SEHNR, FQNEAQ (reference sequence). The CDR3 sequence is 13 residues long. DNA of the CDR3: TGTGCCAGCAGCTTTGCAGGGGACAATGAGCAGTTCTTC. Translation gives CASSFAGDNEQFF.

The table lists this clone with a few counts. This chain connects TRBV7-8 to TRBJ2-3; TRBD2 aligns across 13 bases. Per the germline V gene, CDR1 is SGHVS and CDR2 is FQNEAQ. V lost 5 bases to trimming and J lost 5 bases; unmatched junction nucleotides: 10. This CDR3 has 17 residues. The CDR3 DNA reads TGTGCCAGCAGCAGCACCCGACTAGCGGGAGGTGGAGATACGCAGTATTTT. Encoded protein: CASSSTRLAGGGDTQYF. The whole variable domain, remainder taken from reference TRBV7-8 and TRBJ2-3, is GAGVSQSPRYKVAKRGQDVALRCDPISGHVSLFWYQQALGQGPEFLTYFQNEAQLDKSGLPSDRFFAERPEGSVSTLKIQRTQQEDSAVYLCASSSTRLAGGGDTQYFGPGTRLTVL.

The CDR3 DNA sequence: TGTGCCAGCAGTGTACAAGCGGAGGGCACCGGGGAGCTGTTTTTT. Protein product: CASSVQAEGTGELFF. The chain carries TRBV2 and TRBJ2-2, with D possibly being TRBD2 (6 bases). V was pared by 4 bases and J by 4 bases, with 13 bases between. Germline CDR1 and CDR2: SNHLY and FYNNEI. The length of the CDR3 is 15 residues. Full variable domain (missing parts from reference TRBV2 and TRBJ2-2): EPEVTQTPSHQVTQMGQEVILRCVPISNHLYFYWYRQILGQKVEFLVSFYNNEISEKSEIFDDQFSVERPDGSNFTLKIRSTKLEDSAMYFCASSVQAEGTGELFFGEGSRLTVL.

This clone was found once. Different DNA sequences within this sample yield the same CDR3. This chain connects TRBV5-1 to TRBJ2-7, with a weak D call TRBD2 (6 bases). The CDR3 length is 14 residues. From germline, CDR1 is SGHRS and CDR2 YFSETQ. Deletions cut 0 bases from V and 3 bases from J, with 10 bases between. CDR3 bases: TGCGCCAGCAGCTTGGGACTAGGTAGCTACGAGCAGTACTTC. Translated: CASSLGLGSYEQYF.

This clone has a handful of counts. The chain couples TRBV9 to TRBJ1-1; D is undetermined. This CDR3 spans 14 amino acids. The germline V and J ends were trimmed by 2 bases and 2 bases, with 10 bases remaining between them. Germline V gene data show CDR1 as SGDLS and CDR2 as YYNGEE. CDR3 sequence: CASSVETDNTEAFF. The CDR3 DNA reads as TGTGCCAGCAGCGTCGAGACGGACAACACTGAAGCTTTCTTT.

The J gene is TRBJ2-2, the V gene TRBV4-1, with a possible D match to TRBD2 (6 bases). This CDR3 has 16 residues. The germline V gene encodes CDR1 MGHRA and CDR2 YSYEKL. The V gene lost 1 base and the J gene lost 4 bases, with 13 bases spanning the gap. The CDR3 DNA reads TGCGCCAGCAGCCAAGTGGCCGGGACTCCCACCGGGGAGCTGTTTTTT. Translating gives CASSQVAGTPTGELFF.

V is TRBV6-5 and J is TRBJ2-1; 9 bases line up with TRBD1. Trimming took 11 bases from V and 9 from J; bases not matched to a gene: 11. CDR1 MNHEY and CDR2 SVGAGI come from the germline V gene. The CDR3 covers 13 residues. The CDR3 loop is CASGTGSFGEQFF. The CDR3 DNA sequence: TGTGCCTCCGGGACAGGGTCCTTCGGTGAGCAGTTCTTC.

The chain carries TRBV27 and TRBJ2-7; D may be TRBD1 or TRBD2 (5 bases each). Trimming took off 0 bases at V and 1 base at J, with 13 bases between the two ends. The CDR3 spans 16 residues. The germline CDR1 and CDR2 sequences are MNHEY and SMNVEV (reference sequence). Here the CDR3 DNA reads TGTGCCAGCAGTTTATCTGCAATTGGGGGATCCTACGAGCAGTACTTC. Protein: CASSLSAIGGSYEQYF.

Only one count was recorded for this clone. V and J are TRBV5-4 and TRBJ2-1; D is undetermined. The CDR3 extends over 12 amino acids. Trimming cost V 4 bases and J 5 bases, with 7 bases left between them. Germline V gene sequence: CDR1 SGHNT, CDR2 YYREEE (reference sequence). CDR3 residues: CASSRSDNEQFF. Here the CDR3 DNA reads TGTGCCAGCAGCCGATCGGACAATGAGCAGTTCTTC.